This T cell receptor beta chain was captured by sequencing in a study of cytomegalovirus exposure and HLA in healthy donors. The study, taken as a whole, reports: Researchers reported from a later analysis that most CMV-associated TCR beta chains appeared HLA-restricted. Across HLA loci, a later analysis found differing TCR association rates, with DRB1 most and HLA-C fewest. The study reported that TCR beta sequences accurately predicted HLA-A and HLA-B alleles in most subjects.

This clone was seen more than once but under ten times. Its antigen is undetermined. Researchers ran the PCR with 60 Vbeta and 13 Jbeta primers. The method was immunoSEQ multiplex PCR; TCRdb's version includes in-frame clones alone and lacks a portion of them. The profile shows some 210,000 clones, about four fifths of them singletons. Germline loops: CDR1 LGHNA, CDR2 YNFKEQ. The CDR3 is made up of 14 amino acids. V was pared by 0 bases and J by 0 bases, with 6 bases between. Source material: PBMCs. V and J are TRBV4-2 and TRBJ2-7; D ambiguous. This TCR came from a woman between 50 and 59 years old in good health and CMV-seropositive. As DNA, the CDR3 is TGTGCCAGCAGCCAAGAAACGGTCTCCTACGAGCAGTACTTC. Protein: CASSQETVSYEQYF.